This entry lists 25 T cell receptor beta chains sequenced from one sample in a study of T-cell memory formation after mild COVID-19. From the 5' RACE reads, TCRdb called clonotypes with MiXCR, one entry per CDR3 protein. The top ten clones hold around 5.1% of a sample with about 100,000 distinct CDR3 sequences, roughly a sixth of them seen once. The specimen sequenced was PBMCs or a T cell subset sorted from them (not recorded which). These receptors were obtained from a man younger than 35 who had mild COVID-19 (a few samples of this study predate the infection). Cell type and time point are not known.

The chain carries TRBV7-8 and TRBJ2-6, with D perhaps TRBD1 (6 bases). This CDR3 spans 18 amino acids. Trimming took 5 bases from V and 0 from J, leaving 17 bases between them. Germline loops: CDR1 SGHVS, CDR2 FQNEAQ. CDR3 sequence reads: CASSPRQAHDSGANVLTF. The CDR3 DNA reads as TGTGCCAGCAGCCCTCGACAGGCCCACGACTCTGGGGCCAACGTCCTGACTTTC. Full variable domain (remainder filled in from reference TRBV7-8 and TRBJ2-6): GAGVSQSPRYKVAKRGQDVALRCDPISGHVSLFWYQQALGQGPEFLTYFQNEAQLDKSGLPSDRFFAERPEGSVSTLKIQRTQQEDSAVYLCASSPRQAHDSGANVLTFGAGSRLTVL.

This clonotype was picked up a small number of times. Here the CDR3 reads CRARQVSSTDTQYF. CDR3 sequence (DNA): TGCAGGGCCAGACAGGTTTCTAGTACAGATACGCAGTATTTT. The genes are TRBV20-1 and TRBJ2-3; D possibly corresponds to TRBD1 (6 bases). The CDR3 contains 14 residues. CDR1 and CDR2 (germline): DFQATT, SNEGSKA (reference sequence).

The chain combines TRBV7-9 with TRBJ1-2; D call uncertain. Per germline, CDR1 SEHNR and CDR2 FQNEAQ (reference sequence). The CDR3 runs to 13 residues. With 6 bases removed from V and 1 base from J, the gap between germline ends came to 9 bases. The CDR3 sequence is CASRSPDNYGYTF. CDR3 in DNA: TGTGCCAGCAGGTCGCCAGATAACTATGGCTACACCTTC.

This clonotype occurred a few times. The genes are TRBV7-2 and TRBJ1-2; D is unresolved. This CDR3 spans 14 amino acids. Germline loops: CDR1 SGHTA, CDR2 FQGNSA. V lost 2 bases and J 10 bases, leaving 17 bases between the germline ends. The CDR3 sequence: CASSLFESGPTYTF. The CDR3 nucleotides read TGTGCCAGCAGCTTATTCGAATCGGGTCCTACCTACACCTTC.

The chain employs TRBV5-5 and TRBJ2-2; 10 bases match TRBD2. V shed 0 bases, J shed 6 bases, and the junction held 2 bases outside the gene matches. Germline lookup yields CDR1 SGHKS and CDR2 YYEKEE (reference sequence). The CDR3 runs to 15 residues. CDR3 residues: CASSLGTSGAGELFF. The CDR3, as DNA: TGTGCCAGCAGCTTGGGGACTAGCGGAGCCGGGGAGCTGTTTTTT.

The chain is built from TRBV7-9 and TRBJ2-1; no clear D gene. Trimming removed 2 bases from V and 4 bases from J, with 9 bases in between. The germline V gene encodes CDR1 SEHNR and CDR2 FQNEAQ (reference sequence). The CDR3 runs 14 residues. The CDR3 nucleotides read TGTGCCAGCAGCTTAACGATCAATTACAATGAGCAGTTCTTC. Its protein is CASSLTINYNEQFF.

In its sample, this clonotype ranks as medium-sized. The V gene is TRBV6-2 or TRBV6-3, the J gene TRBJ2-7; TRBD2 matches at 12 bases. The length of the CDR3 is 15 residues. Germline V gene data show CDR1 as MNHEY and CDR2 as SVGEGT. V shed 6 bases, J shed 4 bases, and the junction held 7 bases outside the gene matches. The CDR3 sequence: CASSELAGGVYEQYF. The CDR3 nucleotides are TGTGCCAGCAGCGAACTAGCGGGGGGTGTATACGAGCAGTACTTC.

This clonotype has a handful of counts. The genes are TRBV7-2 and TRBJ2-1; D could derive from TRBD1 or TRBD2 (5 bases each). The CDR3 loop spans 14 amino acids. Trimming removed 5 bases at V and 4 bases at J, with 12 bases between. Germline lookup yields CDR1 SGHTA and CDR2 FQGNSA. CDR3 sequence (DNA): TGTGCCAGCAGCGACCGGGGCCTATACAATGAGCAGTTCTTC. This encodes CASSDRGLYNEQFF.

Here the CDR3 DNA reads TGTGCCAGCAGCCGGACAGGACCAGGGAGCAATCAGCCCCAGCATTTT. Protein sequence: CASSRTGPGSNQPQHF. The V gene is TRBV6-1, the J gene TRBJ1-5; 7 bases map to TRBD1. CDR1 is MNHNS, CDR2 SASEGT, per germline. CDR3 length equals 16 residues. The junction had 9 bases not matched to a gene; V was cut back by 6 bases and J by 1 base.

This clonotype occurred a few times. The chain carries TRBV5-6 and TRBJ2-5; 7 bases fit TRBD1. Trimming cost V 3 bases and J 5 bases; bases outside gene matches: 16. Germline values: CDR1 SGHDT, CDR2 YYEEEE. CDR3 size: 17 residues. The DNA of the CDR3 is TGTGCCAGCAGCTCCGTCCCGGGACAGTTTTCGGGGGAGACCCAGTACTTC. Translation: CASSSVPGQFSGETQYF.

The V and J genes are TRBV7-2 and TRBJ2-5; D gene unclear. The CDR3 runs to 13 residues. The germline V gene encodes CDR1 SGHTA and CDR2 FQGNSA. Trimming left V 5 bases short and J 6 bases short, with 13 bases between. The CDR3 DNA reads TGTGCCAGCAGCCAGGACCCTAAGCAGACCCAGTACTTC. Translating gives CASSQDPKQTQYF.

The rearrangement joins TRBV10-3 to TRBJ2-5, with 12 bases identical to TRBD1. Trimming removed 11 bases from V and 3 bases from J; junction bases left unmatched: 4. The germline V gene encodes CDR1 ENHRY and CDR2 SYGVKD. The CDR3 loop spans 13 amino acids. CDR3 sequence: CAAGTGGEETQYF. The CDR3 DNA sequence: TGTGCCGCCGGGACAGGGGGCGAAGAGACCCAGTACTTC.

The rearrangement links TRBV18 to TRBJ2-7, with D unresolved. From germline, CDR1 is KGHSH and CDR2 LQKENI. Trimming removed 0 bases at V and 0 bases at J, with 3 bases between. This CDR3 has 13 residues. As DNA, the CDR3 is TGTGCCAGCTCACCACCGCCCTCCTACGAGCAGTACTTC. This encodes CASSPPPSYEQYF.

The chain links TRBV6-2 or TRBV6-3 to TRBJ2-7; D is perhaps TRBD1 or TRBD2 (5 bases each). CDR3 length equals 16 residues. Germline V gene sequence: CDR1 MNHEY, CDR2 SVGEGT. The ends were cut back, 0 bases at V and 3 bases at J, with 15 bases in the middle. CDR3 DNA: TGTGCCAGCAGTTACTCGGGGTTGGGACCCCGCTACGAGCAGTACGTC. Its translation is CASSYSGLGPRYEQYV.

The J gene is TRBJ2-3, the V gene TRBV12-3 or TRBV12-4; tentatively, D is TRBD2 (5 bases). V lost 5 bases to trimming and J lost 0 bases, with 18 bases between them. The CDR3 spans 17 residues. The CDR3 coding sequence is TGTGCCAGCAGTCCCCCGCCGGGGAGAGAAAGCACAGATACGCAGTATTTT. This encodes CASSPPPGRESTDTQYF.

V gene TRBV6-5 combines with J gene TRBJ1-2; 7 nucleotides match TRBD1. Per the germline V gene, CDR1 is MNHEY and CDR2 is SVGAGI. V gave up 7 bases and J gave up 3 bases; unmatched junction bases: 5. CDR3 length: 13 residues. The CDR3 DNA reads as TGTGCCAGCACTTCTGGGACAGACTATGGCTACACCTTC. Encoded protein: CASTSGTDYGYTF.

This sequence joins TRBV5-1 and TRBJ1-4; 8 bases fit TRBD1. With V trimmed by 2 bases and J by 5 bases, 8 bases remained unmatched. This CDR3 spans 16 amino acids. Germline V gives CDR1 SGHRS, CDR2 YFSETQ. CDR3 DNA: TGCGCCAGCAGCTTCGGACAGGGACGTAGCAATGAAAAACTGTTTTTT. Protein: CASSFGQGRSNEKLFF.

The chain is built from TRBV7-9 and TRBJ2-3; the match to TRBD1 covers 7 bases. The germline V gene encodes CDR1 SEHNR and CDR2 FQNEAQ (reference sequence). The V and J ends lost 5 bases and 4 bases, in that order; junction bases with no gene match: 9. CDR3 length equals 15 residues. The CDR3 coding sequence is TGTGCCAGCAGCAAAAGGCCTCAGGGGGCAGATACGCAGTATTTT. Protein product: CASSKRPQGADTQYF.

This clonotype was seen a handful of times. The chain employs TRBV4-1 and TRBJ1-1; no reliable D call. The CDR3 is made up of 14 amino acids. Germline assignment: CDR1 MGHRA and CDR2 YSYEKL. The ends were cut back, 2 bases at V and 0 bases at J, with 7 bases in the middle. CDR3 protein: CASSQRALNTEAFF. Written as DNA, the CDR3 is TGCGCCAGCAGCCAAAGGGCCCTGAACACTGAAGCTTTCTTT.

V gene TRBV15 combines with J gene TRBJ2-3; D remains unclear. Germline V lookup: CDR1 LNHNV, CDR2 YYDKDF (reference sequence). The ends were cut back, 0 bases at V and 6 bases at J, with 7 bases in the middle. The length of the CDR3 is 13 residues. CDR3 nucleotides: TGTGCCACCAGCAGAGATCGCCCTGATACGCAGTATTTT. Translated, it gives CATSRDRPDTQYF. Full variable domain (outside the CDR3, taken from reference TRBV15 and TRBJ2-3): DAMVIQNPRYQVTQFGKPVTLSCSQTLNHNVMYWYQQKSSQAPKLLFHYYDKDFNNEADTPDNFQSRRPNTSFCFLDIRSPGLGDTAMYLCATSRDRPDTQYFGPGTRLTVL.

V is TRBV10-3 and J is TRBJ2-1; possible D gene TRBD2, 6 bases. V was cut by 5 bases and J by 0 bases, with 17 bases left in between. Germline CDR1 ENHRY, CDR2 SYGVKD. The CDR3 extends over 17 amino acids. CDR3 nucleotide sequence: TGTGCCATCAGTTCGGGACTCACCTCTTACTCCTACAATGAGCAGTTCTTC. Amino acid sequence: CAISSGLTSYSYNEQFF.

The chain employs TRBV6-6 and TRBJ1-6, with D uncertain. Germline-derived CDR1 and CDR2 are MNHNY and SVGAGI (reference sequence). The ends were cut back, 0 bases at V and 10 bases at J, with 13 bases in the middle. CDR3 size: 15 residues. The CDR3 sequence is CASSYSELDRSPLHF. CDR3 nucleotides: TGTGCCAGCAGTTACTCGGAGTTAGATAGGTCACCCCTCCACTTT.

This clonotype was found many times. The chain uses TRBV7-9 and TRBJ2-7; a weak D match, TRBD1 (5 bases). Germline lookup yields CDR1 SEHNR and CDR2 FQNEAQ (reference sequence). The CDR3 extends over 12 amino acids. The germline V and J ends were trimmed by 5 bases and 9 bases, with 14 bases remaining between them. CDR3 coding DNA: TGTGCCAGCAGCCACGACGATCAGGGGCAGTACGTC. Its protein product is CASSHDDQGQYV.

This clonotype was recorded a few times. The chain links TRBV6-2 or TRBV6-3 to TRBJ2-5; D gene ambiguous. CDR1 and CDR2 (germline): MNHEY, SVGEGT. V was shortened by 6 bases and J by 5 bases, with 13 bases between the two germline ends. The CDR3 runs 13 residues. DNA of the CDR3: TGTGCCAGCAGCCCTTCCTCGCCGGAGACCCAGTACTTC. Its translation: CASSPSSPETQYF.

This clonotype was seen only a few times. The V and J genes are TRBV6-5 and TRBJ2-3; 11 nucleotides agree with TRBD2. The V gene's germline CDR1 is MNHEY and CDR2 SVGAGI. The ends lost 6 bases at V and 4 bases at J; junction bases unmatched: 9. The CDR3 loop spans 16 amino acids. CDR3 sequence (DNA): TGTGCCAGCAGCCGGACCCTAGCGGGGGGCGCAGATACGCAGTATTTT. Protein: CASSRTLAGGADTQYF.